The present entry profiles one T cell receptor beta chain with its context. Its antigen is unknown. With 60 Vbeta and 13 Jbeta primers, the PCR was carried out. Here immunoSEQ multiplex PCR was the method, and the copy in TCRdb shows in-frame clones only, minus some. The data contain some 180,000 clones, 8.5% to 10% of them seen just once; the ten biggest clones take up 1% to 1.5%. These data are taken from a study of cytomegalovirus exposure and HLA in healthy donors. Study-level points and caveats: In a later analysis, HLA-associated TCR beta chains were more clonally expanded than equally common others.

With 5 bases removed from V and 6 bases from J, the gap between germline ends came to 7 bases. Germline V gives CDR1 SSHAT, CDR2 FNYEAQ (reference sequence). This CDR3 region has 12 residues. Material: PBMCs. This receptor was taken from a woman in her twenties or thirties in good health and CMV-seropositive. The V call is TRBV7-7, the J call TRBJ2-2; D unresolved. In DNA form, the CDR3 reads TGTGCCAGCAGCCCCCCCTCCGGGGAGCTGTTTTTT. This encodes CASSPPSGELFF.